Given below is one TCR beta chain in context. The antigen is undetermined. Trimming shortened V by 6 bases and J by 5 bases, and 20 bases separated the two germline ends. The CDR3 totals 16 residues. Germline CDR1 and CDR2: SGDLS and YYNGEE. TCRbeta library preparation incorporated unique molecular identifiers. A single record per CDR3 protein comes from TCRdb applying MiXCR to the PCR reads. The table records 700,000 to 850,000 distinct CDR3 sequences, roughly 16% of them present only once. The sample comes from a study of T-cell reconstitution after alpha-beta-depleted transplantation in children. General study results and limits: Alpha-beta T cells present about two months after transplant were reported to originate from several hundred expanded graft clones. Day-60 TCRbeta diversity that was high in some patients was derived from surviving recipient T cells and thymic progenitors.

The rearrangement uses TRBV9 and TRBJ2-2; TRBD2 might be the D (6 bases). This TCR was sampled from a male patient under 18 who had a stem cell transplant for acute lymphoblastic leukemia, so the T cells may come from the graft donor. This specimen was PBMCs, mostly from graft donor cells, taken 360 days after TCRalphabeta/CD19-depleted stem cell transplant. The CDR3 loop is CASTGKTSIVTGELFF. CDR3 DNA sequence: TGTGCCAGCACAGGGAAAACTAGCATTGTTACCGGGGAGCTGTTTTTT.